This T cell receptor (beta chain) is drawn from a study of spatial heterogeneity in lung cancer. In its sample, this clonotype was seen many times. Its antigen remains unknown. TCRdb redid the calling of the 5' RACE reads with MiXCR, one entry per CDR3 protein. The data contain 10,000 to 15,000 distinct CDR3 sequences, around 4% of them seen just once; the ten biggest clones take up roughly 45%. Study results and limitations: Ubiquitous expanded tumor TCRs appeared in blood more at resection than follow-up.

V was trimmed by 4 bases and J by 5 bases, leaving 15 bases between them. Germline V gene data show CDR1 as SGHRS and CDR2 as YFSETQ. The CDR3 sequence is 14 residues long. Time point specified: sample taken at primary tumor resection. The material sequenced was PBMCs, taken at surgery. This receptor was taken from a male donor with early-stage non-small cell lung cancer. The rearrangement links TRBV5-1 to TRBJ1-1; TRBD1 might be the D (6 bases). The DNA for the CDR3 is TGCGCCAGCAGCACTACAGGGAGGGAAACTGAAGCTTTCTTT. Amino acids: CASSTTGRETEAFF.